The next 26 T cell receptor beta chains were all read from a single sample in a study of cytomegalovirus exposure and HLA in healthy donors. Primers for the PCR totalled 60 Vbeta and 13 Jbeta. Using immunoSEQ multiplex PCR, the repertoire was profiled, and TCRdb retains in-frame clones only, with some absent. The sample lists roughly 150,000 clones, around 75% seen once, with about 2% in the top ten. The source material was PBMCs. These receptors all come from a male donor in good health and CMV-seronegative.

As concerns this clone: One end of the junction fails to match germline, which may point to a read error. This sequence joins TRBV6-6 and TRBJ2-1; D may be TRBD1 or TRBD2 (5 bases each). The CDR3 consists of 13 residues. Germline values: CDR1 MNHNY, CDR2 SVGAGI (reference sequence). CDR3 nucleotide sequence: TGTGTCAGCAGGGTCTCTAGCACCAATGAGCAGTTCTTC. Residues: CVSRVSSTNEQFF.

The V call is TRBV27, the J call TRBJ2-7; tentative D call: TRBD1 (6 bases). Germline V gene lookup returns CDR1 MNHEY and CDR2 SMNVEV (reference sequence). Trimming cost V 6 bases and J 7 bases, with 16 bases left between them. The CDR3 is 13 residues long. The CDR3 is CASSRTANEEQYF. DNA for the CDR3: TGTGCCAGCAGCAGGACAGCCAATGAAGAGCAGTACTTC.

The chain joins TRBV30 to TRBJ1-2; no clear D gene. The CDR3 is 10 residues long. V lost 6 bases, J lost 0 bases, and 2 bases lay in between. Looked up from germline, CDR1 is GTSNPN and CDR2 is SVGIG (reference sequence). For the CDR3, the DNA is TGTGCCTGCGCTAACTATGGCTACACCTTC. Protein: CACANYGYTF. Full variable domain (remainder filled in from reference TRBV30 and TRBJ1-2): SQTIHQWPATLVQPVGSPLSLECTVEGTSNPNLYWYRQAAGRGLQLLFYSVGIGQISSEVPQNLSASRPQDRQFILSSKKLLLSDSGFYLCACANYGYTFGSGTRLTVV.

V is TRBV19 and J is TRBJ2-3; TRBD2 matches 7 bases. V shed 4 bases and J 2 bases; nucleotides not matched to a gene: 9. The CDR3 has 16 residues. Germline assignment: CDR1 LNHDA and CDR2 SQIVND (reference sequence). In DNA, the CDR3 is TGTGCCAGTAGTACCCCCGCTAGCGGATTCACAGATACGCAGTATTTT. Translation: CASSTPASGFTDTQYF.

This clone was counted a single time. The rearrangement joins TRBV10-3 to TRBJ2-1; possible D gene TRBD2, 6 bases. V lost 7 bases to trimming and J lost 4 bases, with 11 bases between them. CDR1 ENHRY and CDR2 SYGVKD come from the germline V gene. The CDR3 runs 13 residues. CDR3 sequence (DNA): TGTGCCATCAAGGGGACTTCATACAATGAGCAGTTCTTC. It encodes CAIKGTSYNEQFF.

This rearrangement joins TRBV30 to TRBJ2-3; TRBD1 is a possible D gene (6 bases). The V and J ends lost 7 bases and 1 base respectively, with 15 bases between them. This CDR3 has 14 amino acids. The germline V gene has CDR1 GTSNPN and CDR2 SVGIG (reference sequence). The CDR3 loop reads CAFGQTSGTDTQYF. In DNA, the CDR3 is TGTGCCTTTGGACAGACCTCTGGCACAGATACGCAGTATTTT.

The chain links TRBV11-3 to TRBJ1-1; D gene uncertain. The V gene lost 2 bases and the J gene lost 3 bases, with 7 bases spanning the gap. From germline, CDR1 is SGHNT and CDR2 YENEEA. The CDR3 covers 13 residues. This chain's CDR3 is CASSLTMDTEAFF. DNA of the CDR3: TGTGCCAGCAGCTTAACAATGGACACTGAAGCTTTCTTT.

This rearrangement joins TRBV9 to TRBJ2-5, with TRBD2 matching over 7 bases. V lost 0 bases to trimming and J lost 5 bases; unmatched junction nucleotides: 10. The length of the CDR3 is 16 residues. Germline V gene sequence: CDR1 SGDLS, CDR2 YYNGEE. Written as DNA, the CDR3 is TGTGCCAGCAGCGTAGACGCCACGGGGGGTTGGGAGACCCAGTACTTC. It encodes CASSVDATGGWETQYF.

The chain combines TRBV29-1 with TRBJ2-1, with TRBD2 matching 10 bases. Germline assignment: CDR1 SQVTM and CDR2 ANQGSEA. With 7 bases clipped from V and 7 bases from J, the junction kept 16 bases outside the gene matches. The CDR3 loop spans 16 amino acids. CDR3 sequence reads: CSGQEWLAGVGNEQFF. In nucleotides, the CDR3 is TGCAGCGGGCAGGAGTGGCTAGCGGGGGTAGGGAATGAGCAGTTCTTC.

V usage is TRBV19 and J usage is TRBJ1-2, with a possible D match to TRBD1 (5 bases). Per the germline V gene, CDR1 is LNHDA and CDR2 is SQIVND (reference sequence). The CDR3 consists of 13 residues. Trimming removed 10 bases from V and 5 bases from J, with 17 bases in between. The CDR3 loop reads CATGGGGEYGYTF. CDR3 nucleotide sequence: TGTGCCACCGGAGGAGGAGGGGAATATGGCTACACCTTC.

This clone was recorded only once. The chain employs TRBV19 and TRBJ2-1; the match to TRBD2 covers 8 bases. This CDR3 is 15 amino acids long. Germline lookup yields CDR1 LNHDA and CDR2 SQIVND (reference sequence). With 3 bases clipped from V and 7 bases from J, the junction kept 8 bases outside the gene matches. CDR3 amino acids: CASSIRRGVGNEQFF. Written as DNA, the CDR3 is TGTGCCAGTAGTATCCGGCGGGGGGTAGGGAATGAGCAGTTCTTC.

The CDR3 DNA follows: TGTGCCACCAGCAGGGGGGACGGGGGGGCCGTGAGGTATGAGCAGTTCTTC. It specifies CATSRGDGGAVRYEQFF. The chain employs TRBV15 and TRBJ2-1, with 8 bases that match TRBD2. This CDR3 is built from 17 residues. In germline, CDR1 is LNHNV, CDR2 YYDKDF (reference sequence). Trimming cost V 3 bases and J 8 bases; bases outside gene matches: 15.

This chain's CDR3 is CASSLEPTSYEQYF. CDR3 in DNA: TGTGCCAGCAGCTTAGAGCCAACGTCCTACGAGCAGTACTTC. This chain links TRBV7-8 with TRBJ2-7; D not certain. CDR3 size: 14 residues. V was trimmed by 1 base and J by 1 base, leaving 8 bases between them. Germline-derived CDR1 and CDR2 are SGHVS and FQNEAQ.

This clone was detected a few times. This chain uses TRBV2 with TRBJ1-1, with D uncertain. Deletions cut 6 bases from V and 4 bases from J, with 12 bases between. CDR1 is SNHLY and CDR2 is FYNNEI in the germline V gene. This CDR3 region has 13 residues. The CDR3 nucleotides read TGTGCCAGCAGCGCCCAGGTGGGCACTGAAGCTTTCTTT. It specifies CASSAQVGTEAFF.

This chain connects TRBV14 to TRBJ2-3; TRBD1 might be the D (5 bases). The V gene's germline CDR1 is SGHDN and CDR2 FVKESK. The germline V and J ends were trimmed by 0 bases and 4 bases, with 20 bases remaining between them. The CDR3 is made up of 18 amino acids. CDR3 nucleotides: TGTGCCAGCAGCCAAGAGCAGTCTGGGGCTGGGTTCGCAGATACGCAGTATTTT. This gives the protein CASSQEQSGAGFADTQYF.

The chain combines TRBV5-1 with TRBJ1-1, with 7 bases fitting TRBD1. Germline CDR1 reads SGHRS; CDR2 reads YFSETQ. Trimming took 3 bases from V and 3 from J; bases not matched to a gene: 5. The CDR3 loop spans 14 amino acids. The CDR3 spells CASSSGQWDTEAFF. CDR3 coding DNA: TGCGCCAGCAGCTCGGGACAGTGGGACACTGAAGCTTTCTTT. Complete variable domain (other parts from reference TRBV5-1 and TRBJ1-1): KAGVTQTPRYLIKTRGQQVTLSCSPISGHRSVSWYQQTPGQGLQFLFEYFSETQRNKGNFPGRFSGRQFSNSRSEMNVSTLELGDSALYLCASSSGQWDTEAFFGQGTRLTVV.

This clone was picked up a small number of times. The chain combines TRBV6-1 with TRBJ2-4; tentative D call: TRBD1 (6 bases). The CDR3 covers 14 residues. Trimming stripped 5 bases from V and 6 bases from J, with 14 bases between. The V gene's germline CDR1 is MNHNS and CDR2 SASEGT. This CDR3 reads CASSSPSRGNIQYF. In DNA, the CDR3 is TGTGCCAGCAGTTCTCCTTCCAGGGGAAACATTCAGTACTTC.

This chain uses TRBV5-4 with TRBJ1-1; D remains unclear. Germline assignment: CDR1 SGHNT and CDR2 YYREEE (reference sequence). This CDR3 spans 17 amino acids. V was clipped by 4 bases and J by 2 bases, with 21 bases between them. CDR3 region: CASSLGGLGRINTEAFF. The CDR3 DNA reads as TGTGCCAGCAGCCTGGGAGGTTTGGGTCGAATTAACACTGAAGCTTTCTTT.

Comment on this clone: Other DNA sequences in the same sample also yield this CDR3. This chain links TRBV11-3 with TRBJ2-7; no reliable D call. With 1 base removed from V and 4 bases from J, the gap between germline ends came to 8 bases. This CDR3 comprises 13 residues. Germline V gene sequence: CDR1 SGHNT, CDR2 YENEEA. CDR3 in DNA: TGTGCCAGCAGCTTAGGGTCCGAGTACGAGCAGTACTTC. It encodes CASSLGSEYEQYF.

For the CDR3, the DNA is TGTGCCATCAAGGGCGGACTGATAAATTCACCCCTCCACTTT. This codes for CAIKGGLINSPLHF. This chain connects TRBV10-3 to TRBJ1-6; D uncertain. The CDR3 has 14 residues. The V end lost 7 bases, the J end lost 7 bases, and 14 bases lay between the germline ends. CDR1 and CDR2 (germline): ENHRY, SYGVKD.

CDR3 sequence: CASSQDSSLGYTF. CDR3 DNA sequence: TGCGCCAGCAGCCAAGATTCGTCTTTAGGCTACACCTTC. The rearrangement links TRBV4-3 to TRBJ1-2; D is ambiguous. This CDR3 spans 13 amino acids. The ends were cut back, 0 bases at V and 8 bases at J, with 10 bases in the middle. The V gene's germline CDR1 is LGHNA and CDR2 YSLEER.

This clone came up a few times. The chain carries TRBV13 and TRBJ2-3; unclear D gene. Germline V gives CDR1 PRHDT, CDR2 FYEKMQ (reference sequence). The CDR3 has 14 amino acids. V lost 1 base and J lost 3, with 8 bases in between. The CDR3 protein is CASSLEFRTDTQYF. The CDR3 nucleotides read TGTGCCAGCAGCTTAGAGTTCAGAACAGATACGCAGTATTTT.

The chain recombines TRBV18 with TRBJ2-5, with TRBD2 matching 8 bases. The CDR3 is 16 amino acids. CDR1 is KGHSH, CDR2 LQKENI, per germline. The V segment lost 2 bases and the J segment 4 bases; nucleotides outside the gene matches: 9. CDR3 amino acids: CASSPGVAGSRETQYF. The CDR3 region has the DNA TGTGCCAGCTCACCAGGGGTAGCGGGGTCCCGAGAGACCCAGTACTTC.

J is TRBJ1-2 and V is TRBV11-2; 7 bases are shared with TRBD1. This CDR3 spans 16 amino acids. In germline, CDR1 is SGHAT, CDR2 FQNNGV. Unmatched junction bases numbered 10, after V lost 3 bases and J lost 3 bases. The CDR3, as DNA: TGTGCCAGCAGCTTGGGATACAGGGGAGGTCACTATGGCTACACCTTC. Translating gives CASSLGYRGGHYGYTF.

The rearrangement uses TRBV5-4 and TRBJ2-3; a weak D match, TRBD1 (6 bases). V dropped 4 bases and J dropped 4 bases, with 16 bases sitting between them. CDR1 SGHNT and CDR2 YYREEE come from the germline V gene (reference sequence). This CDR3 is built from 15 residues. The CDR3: CASSPRQESPDTQYF. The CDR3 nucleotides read TGTGCCAGCAGCCCACGACAGGAAAGTCCAGATACGCAGTATTTT.

CDR3 residues: CASRRPTGGEPEAFF. The DNA for the CDR3 is TGTGCCAGCAGGAGACCGACAGGGGGCGAACCTGAAGCTTTCTTT. V gene TRBV6-1 combines with J gene TRBJ1-1; 10 bases are shared with TRBD1. Germline CDR1 and CDR2: MNHNS and SASEGT. Trimming at V came to 6 bases and at J to 6 bases, leaving 10 bases not matched to a gene. The CDR3 length is 15 residues.